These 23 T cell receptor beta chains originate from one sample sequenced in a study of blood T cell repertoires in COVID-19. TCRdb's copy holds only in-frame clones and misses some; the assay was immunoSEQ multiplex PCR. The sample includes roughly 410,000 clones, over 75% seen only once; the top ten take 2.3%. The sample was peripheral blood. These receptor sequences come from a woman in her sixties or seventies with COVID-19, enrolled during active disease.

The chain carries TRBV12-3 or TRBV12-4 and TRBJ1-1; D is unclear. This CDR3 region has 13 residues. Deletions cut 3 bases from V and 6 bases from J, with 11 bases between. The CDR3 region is CASSFVRAAEAFF. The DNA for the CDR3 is TGTGCCAGCAGTTTTGTTCGAGCGGCTGAAGCTTTCTTT.

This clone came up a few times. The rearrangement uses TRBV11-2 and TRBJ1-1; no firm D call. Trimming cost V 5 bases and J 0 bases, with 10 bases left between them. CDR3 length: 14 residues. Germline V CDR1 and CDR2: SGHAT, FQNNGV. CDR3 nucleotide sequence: TGTGCCAGCAGCCTTCTTCCTATGAACACTGAAGCTTTCTTT. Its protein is CASSLLPMNTEAFF.

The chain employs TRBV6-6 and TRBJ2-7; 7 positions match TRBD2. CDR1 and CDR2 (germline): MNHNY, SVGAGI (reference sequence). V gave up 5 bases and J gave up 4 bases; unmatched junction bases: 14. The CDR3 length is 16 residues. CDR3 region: CASSARGEGHEYEQYF. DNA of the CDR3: TGTGCCAGCAGTGCCCGGGGGGAGGGGCACGAGTACGAGCAGTACTTC.

In DNA form, the CDR3 reads TGTGCCAGCAGCCGACATGCGGGGGGTACCGACGAGCAGTACTTC. This codes for CASSRHAGGTDEQYF. This rearrangement joins TRBV5-4 to TRBJ2-7; 8 bases fit TRBD2. CDR1 is SGHNT, CDR2 YYREEE, per germline (reference sequence). Trimming removed 4 bases from V and 5 bases from J; junction bases left unmatched: 11. The CDR3 covers 15 residues.

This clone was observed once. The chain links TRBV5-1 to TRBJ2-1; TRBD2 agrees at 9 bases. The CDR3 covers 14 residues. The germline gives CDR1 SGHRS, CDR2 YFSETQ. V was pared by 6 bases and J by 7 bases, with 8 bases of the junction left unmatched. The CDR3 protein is CASTGGGAANEQFF. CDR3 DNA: TGCGCCAGCACGGGCGGGGGGGCCGCTAATGAGCAGTTCTTC.

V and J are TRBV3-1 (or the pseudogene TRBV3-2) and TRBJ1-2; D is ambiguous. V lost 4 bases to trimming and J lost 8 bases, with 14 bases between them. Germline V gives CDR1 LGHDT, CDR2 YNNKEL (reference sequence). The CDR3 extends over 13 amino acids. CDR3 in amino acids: CASSRSFLWGYTF. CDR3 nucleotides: TGTGCCAGCAGCCGCAGTTTTCTCTGGGGCTACACCTTC.

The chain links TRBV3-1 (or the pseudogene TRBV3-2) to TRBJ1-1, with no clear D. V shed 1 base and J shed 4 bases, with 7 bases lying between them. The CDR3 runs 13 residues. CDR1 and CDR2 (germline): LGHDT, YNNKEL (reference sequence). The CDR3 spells CASSQGAATEAFF. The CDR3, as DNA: TGTGCCAGCAGCCAAGGAGCGGCCACTGAAGCTTTCTTT.

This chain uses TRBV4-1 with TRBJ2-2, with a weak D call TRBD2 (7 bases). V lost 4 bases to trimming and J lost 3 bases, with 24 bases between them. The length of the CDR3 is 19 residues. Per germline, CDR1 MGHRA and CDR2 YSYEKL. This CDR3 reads CASSPSALRAGAHTGELFF. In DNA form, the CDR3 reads TGCGCCAGCAGCCCTAGCGCCCTTCGGGCGGGGGCCCACACCGGGGAGCTGTTTTTT.

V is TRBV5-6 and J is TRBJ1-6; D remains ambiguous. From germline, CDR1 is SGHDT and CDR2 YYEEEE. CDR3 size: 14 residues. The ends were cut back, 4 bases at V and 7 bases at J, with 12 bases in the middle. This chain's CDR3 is CASSPQYPNSPLHF. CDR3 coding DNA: TGTGCCAGCAGCCCTCAGTATCCCAATTCACCCCTCCACTTT.

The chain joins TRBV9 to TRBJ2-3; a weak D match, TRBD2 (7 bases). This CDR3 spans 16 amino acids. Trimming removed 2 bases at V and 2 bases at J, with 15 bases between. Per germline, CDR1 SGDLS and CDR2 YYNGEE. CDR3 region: CASSVDYGGPTDTQYF. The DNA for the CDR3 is TGTGCCAGCAGCGTCGACTACGGGGGGCCCACAGATACGCAGTATTTT.

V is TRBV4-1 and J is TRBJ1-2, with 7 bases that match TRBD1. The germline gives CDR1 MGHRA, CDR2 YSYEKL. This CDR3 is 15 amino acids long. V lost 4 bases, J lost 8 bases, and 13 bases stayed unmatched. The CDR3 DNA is TGCGCCAGCAGCCCCTACGACAGGGAGGCGAGCGGCTACACCTTC. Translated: CASSPYDREASGYTF.

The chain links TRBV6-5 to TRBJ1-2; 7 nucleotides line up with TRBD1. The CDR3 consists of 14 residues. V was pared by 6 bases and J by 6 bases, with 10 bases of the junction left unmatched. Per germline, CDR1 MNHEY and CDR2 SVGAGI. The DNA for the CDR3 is TGTGCCAGCAGCCGACAGGGTGGAATGGATGGCTACACCTTC. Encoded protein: CASSRQGGMDGYTF.

In DNA form, the CDR3 reads TGTGCCAGCAGCCCACGGGTGAAGTTGGATGGCTACACCTTC. Its protein product is CASSPRVKLDGYTF. The chain recombines TRBV11-1 with TRBJ1-2; D call uncertain. CDR1 and CDR2 from the germline V gene are SGHAT and FQDESV (reference sequence). V was pared by 5 bases and J by 6 bases, with 16 bases between. This CDR3 contains 14 residues. Looking up the rest from reference TRBV11-1 and TRBJ1-2 gives the full variable domain: EAEVAQSPRYKITEKSQAVAFWCDPISGHATLYWYRQILGQGPELLVQFQDESVVDDSQLPKDRFSAERLKGVDSTLKIQPAELGDSAMYLCASSPRVKLDGYTFGSGTRLTVV.

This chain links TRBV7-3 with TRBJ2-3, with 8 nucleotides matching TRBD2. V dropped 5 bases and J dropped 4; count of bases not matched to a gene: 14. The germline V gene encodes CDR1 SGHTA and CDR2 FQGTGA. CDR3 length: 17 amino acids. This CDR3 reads CASSAHYSAGGSDTQYF. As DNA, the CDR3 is TGTGCCAGCAGCGCACACTACTCGGCGGGGGGCTCAGATACGCAGTATTTT. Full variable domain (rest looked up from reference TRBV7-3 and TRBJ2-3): GAGVSQTPSNKVTEKGKYVELRCDPISGHTALYWYRQSLGQGPEFLIYFQGTGAADDSGLPNDRFFAVRPEGSVSTLKIQRTERGDSAVYLCASSAHYSAGGSDTQYFGPGTRLTVL.

CDR3 amino acids: CASSSFSGGSTDTQYF. Written as DNA, the CDR3 is TGTGCCAGCAGTTCCTTTAGCGGGGGGAGCACAGATACGCAGTATTTT. The chain carries TRBV5-5 and TRBJ2-3, with 10 bases that match TRBD2. V shed 5 bases and J 0 bases; nucleotides not matched to a gene: 6. The length of the CDR3 is 16 residues. Germline CDR1 and CDR2: SGHKS and YYEKEE (reference sequence). Full variable domain (rest looked up from reference TRBV5-5 and TRBJ2-3): DAGVTQSPTHLIKTRGQQVTLRCSPISGHKSVSWYQQVLGQGPQFIFQYYEKEERGRGNFPDRFSARQFPNYSSELNVNALLLGDSALYLCASSSFSGGSTDTQYFGPGTRLTVL.

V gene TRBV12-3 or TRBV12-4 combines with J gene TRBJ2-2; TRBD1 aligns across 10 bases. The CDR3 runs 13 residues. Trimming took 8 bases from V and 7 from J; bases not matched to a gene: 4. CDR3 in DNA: TGTGCCAGCCGGGACAGGGGTAACGGGGAGCTGTTTTTT. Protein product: CASRDRGNGELFF.

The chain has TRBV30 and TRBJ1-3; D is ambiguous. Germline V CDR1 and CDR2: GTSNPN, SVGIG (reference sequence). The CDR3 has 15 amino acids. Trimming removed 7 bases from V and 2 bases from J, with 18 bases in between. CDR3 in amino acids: CASPVGSPTGNTIYF. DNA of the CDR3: TGTGCCTCGCCGGTCGGTAGCCCAACTGGAAACACCATATATTTT.

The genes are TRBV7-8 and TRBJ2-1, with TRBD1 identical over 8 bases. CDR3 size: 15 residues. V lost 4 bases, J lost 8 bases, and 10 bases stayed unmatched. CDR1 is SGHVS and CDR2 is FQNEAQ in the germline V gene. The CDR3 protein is CASSSPGQAGDEQFF. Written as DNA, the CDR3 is TGTGCCAGCAGCTCCCCGGGACAGGCGGGCGATGAGCAGTTCTTC.

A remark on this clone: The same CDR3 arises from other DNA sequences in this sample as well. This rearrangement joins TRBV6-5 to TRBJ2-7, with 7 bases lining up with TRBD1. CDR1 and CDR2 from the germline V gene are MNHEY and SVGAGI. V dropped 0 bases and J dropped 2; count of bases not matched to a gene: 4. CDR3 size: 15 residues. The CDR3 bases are TGTGCCAGCAGTTACTCGAGGCAGGGGGCCTACGAGCAGTACTTC. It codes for CASSYSRQGAYEQYF.

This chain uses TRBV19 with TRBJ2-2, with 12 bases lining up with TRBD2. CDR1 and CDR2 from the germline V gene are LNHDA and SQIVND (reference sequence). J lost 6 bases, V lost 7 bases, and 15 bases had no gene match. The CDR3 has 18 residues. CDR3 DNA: TGTGCCAGTATCGGCAGGGGCCGACTAGCGGGAGTGTCCGGGGAGCTGTTTTTT. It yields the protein CASIGRGRLAGVSGELFF.

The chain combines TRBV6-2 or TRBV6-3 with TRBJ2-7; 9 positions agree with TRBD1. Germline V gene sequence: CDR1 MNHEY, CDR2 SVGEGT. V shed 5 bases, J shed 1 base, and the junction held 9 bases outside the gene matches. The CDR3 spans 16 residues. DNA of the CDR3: TGTGCCAGCAGTGCCGGGACAGGGAGAGTATCCTACGAGCAGTACTTC. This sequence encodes CASSAGTGRVSYEQYF.

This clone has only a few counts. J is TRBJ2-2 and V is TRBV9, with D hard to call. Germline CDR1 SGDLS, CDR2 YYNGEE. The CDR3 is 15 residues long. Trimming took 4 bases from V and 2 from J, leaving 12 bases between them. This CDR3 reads CASSPRGANTGELFF. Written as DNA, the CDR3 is TGTGCCAGCAGCCCCCGCGGAGCCAACACCGGGGAGCTGTTTTTT.

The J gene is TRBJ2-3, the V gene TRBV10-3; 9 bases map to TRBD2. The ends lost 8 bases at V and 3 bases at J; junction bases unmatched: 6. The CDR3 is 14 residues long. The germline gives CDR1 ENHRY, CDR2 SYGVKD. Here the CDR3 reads CAISPGLATDTQYF. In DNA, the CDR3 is TGTGCCATCTCTCCGGGACTAGCAACAGATACGCAGTATTTT.